These 4 T cell receptor beta chains were sequenced from one sample in a study of identical twins. TCRdb independently ran MiXCR on the 5' RACE reads; one entry per CDR3 protein. Of more than 400,000 distinct CDR3 sequences in the sample, around 15% were seen once. These data were likewise used in another study, on yellow fever vaccine responses in identical twins.

The specimen was CD4+ T cells sorted from blood. The receptors here all came from a woman under 30 in good health.

The V gene is TRBV20-1, the J gene TRBJ2-7; 11 bases line up with TRBD2. Germline lookup yields CDR1 DFQATT and CDR2 SNEGSKA (reference sequence). This CDR3 spans 18 amino acids. J was trimmed by 2 bases and V by 6 bases; bases with no gene match: 18. The CDR3 here is CSARSSGRARSYAYEQYF. The CDR3 region has the DNA TGCAGTGCGCGAAGTAGCGGGAGGGCCAGGTCTTACGCCTACGAGCAGTACTTC.

A few counts support this clonotype. The V and J genes are TRBV18 and TRBJ1-1; D gene ambiguous. Per germline, CDR1 KGHSH and CDR2 LQKENI. CDR3 length: 14 amino acids. V was pared by 3 bases and J by 1 base, with 9 bases between. The CDR3 here is CASSPIIGNTEAFF. CDR3 DNA sequence: TGTGCCAGCTCACCCATAATCGGGAACACTGAAGCTTTCTTT.

V and J are TRBV9 and TRBJ1-6, with D maybe TRBD1 (6 bases). CDR3 length: 15 amino acids. Between the trimmed V and J ends, which lost 2 bases and 7 bases, there was a span of 13 bases. Germline values: CDR1 SGDLS, CDR2 YYNGEE. DNA of the CDR3: TGTGCCAGCAGCGTTACAACAGGGCCAAATTCACCCCTCCACTTT. Translating it yields CASSVTTGPNSPLHF.

The V and J genes are TRBV5-1 and TRBJ2-1; D is uncertain. Trimming stripped 5 bases from V and 5 bases from J, with 11 bases between. The CDR3 has 13 amino acids. The germline CDR1 and CDR2 sequences are SGHRS and YFSETQ. CDR3 amino acids: CASRATANNEQFF. The CDR3 DNA follows: TGCGCCAGCAGAGCTACAGCTAACAATGAGCAGTTCTTC.